This TCR beta chain was observed in a study of control samples from healthy donors and cancer patients (dated by TCRdb to about 2020). Of note for this clone: Its antigen remains undetermined. Qualities for individual bases were not recorded, and no much larger clone is one base off.

Its CDR3 holds 15 amino acids, cysteine through phenylalanine. Just the 45-base CDR3 DNA is kept, in frame starting at base 1. The germline V gene specifies LGHNA as CDR1 and YSLEER as CDR2. V and J are trimmed by 0 bases and 9 bases, and the gene matches miss 8 bases of the junction. Library prep was done by the immunoSEQ multiplex PCR assay. TCRdb carries this immuneACCESS record with in-frame sequences only. Its versions omit some clonotypes, under half of them owing to an unresolved V gene in the studies checked, with the rest unexplained. Recorded for this sample are some 120,000 clones; around nine tenths of them occurred a single time. Of the sample, around 8.7% is held by the ten largest clones.

What was sequenced was blood. The sequence was collected from a man aged 35 to 55 in good health. The receptor chain draws on TRBV4-3 and TRBJ2-5, with 9 bases matching TRBD1. The CDR3 region has the sequence CASSQDGDRVLAQYF. In nucleotide form, the sequence is TGCGCCAGCAGCCAAGATGGGGACAGGGTCCTGGCCCAGTACTTC.